The rows below give T cell receptor beta chains drawn from one sample of a study of shared clonotypes between healthy human individuals. The method was immunoSEQ multiplex PCR; TCRdb's version includes in-frame clones alone and lacks a portion of them. The table includes about 2 million clones, about 95% detected once. Material for sequencing was naive CD8+ T cells sorted from blood. Source of these receptors: a man aged 18 to 30 in good health. CDR3s include the opening cysteine and the closing phenylalanine or tryptophan. D genes are given only for firm matches. Clone sizes are given selectively: once, few, many, or a class where the clone is expanded.

V gene,clone size,D gene,J gene,CDR3 protein,CDR3 DNA
TRBV9,NA,NA,TRBJ2-2,CASSARQENTGELFF,TGTGCCAGCAGCGCGCGACAGGAGAACACCGGGGAGCTGTTTTTT
TRBV4-2,NA,NA,TRBJ1-4,CASSQGGEKLFF,TGTGCCAGCAGCCAAGGTGGTGAAAAACTGTTTTTT
TRBV5-1,NA,NA,TRBJ1-2,CASSWGSADYGYTF,TGCGCCAGCAGCTGGGGGTCGGCAGACTATGGCTACACCTTC
TRBV14,NA,NA,TRBJ2-3,CASSRTLTDTQYF,TGTGCCAGCAGCCGAACCCTCACAGATACGCAGTATTTT
TRBV25-1,NA,NA,TRBJ1-2,CASSESRVGGEGYTF,TGTGCCAGCAGTGAATCCCGGGTGGGGGGCGAAGGCTACACCTTC
TRBV10-3,NA,NA,TRBJ2-3,CATAGSDTQYF,TGTGCCACCGCTGGGAGCGATACGCAGTATTTT
TRBV11-2,NA,NA,TRBJ2-6,CASTPDGSGANVLTF,TGTGCCAGCACCCCAGATGGCTCTGGGGCCAACGTCCTGACTTTC
TRBV6-5,NA,TRBD1,TRBJ1-2,CASTLGTAYGYTF,TGTGCCAGCACCCTTGGGACAGCCTATGGCTACACCTTC
TRBV28,NA,NA,TRBJ1-2,CASDTARGGYGYTF,TGTGCCAGCGATACCGCCAGGGGCGGGTATGGCTACACCTTC
TRBV2,NA,TRBD1,TRBJ2-7,CASSGTGGYEQYF,TGTGCCAGCTCCGGGACAGGGGGCTACGAGCAGTACTTC
TRBV4-3,NA,NA,TRBJ1-3,CASSQDREGPSGNTIYF,TGCGCCAGCAGCCAAGATAGGGAGGGGCCCTCTGGAAACACCATATATTTT
TRBV7-9,NA,NA,TRBJ2-7,CASSLWRGGSYEQYF,TGTGCCAGCAGCTTGTGGCGTGGCGGCTCCTACGAGCAGTACTTC
TRBV28,NA,NA,TRBJ2-1,CASRDQQANKEWGQFF,TGTGCCAGCAGGGATCAGCAGGCAAACAAGGAGTGGGGGCAGTTCTTC
TRBV28,once,NA,TRBJ1-1,CASSLVRGRSEAFF,TGTGCCAGCAGTTTAGTTCGGGGAAGGTCTGAAGCTTTCTTT
TRBV7-9,NA,TRBD2,TRBJ2-1,CASWWEGHNEQFF,TGTGCCAGCTGGTGGGAGGGCCACAATGAGCAGTTCTTC
TRBV5-1,NA,NA,TRBJ1-2,CASSLGRDGYTF,TGCGCCAGCAGCTTGGGCCGAGATGGCTACACCTTC
TRBV5-4,NA,NA,TRBJ2-7,CASSLGESSYEQYF,TGTGCCAGCAGTCTCGGAGAATCTTCCTACGAGCAGTACTTC
TRBV9,once,TRBD2,TRBJ2-7,CASSVASGGTYEQYF,TGTGCCAGCAGCGTAGCTAGCGGGGGGACCTACGAGCAGTACTTC
TRBV9,NA,TRBD2,TRBJ2-1,CASSGGTSLFLGNEQFF,TGTGCCAGCAGCGGAGGGACTAGTCTCTTCCTGGGTAATGAGCAGTTCTTC
TRBV5-6,once,TRBD1,TRBJ1-5,CASSWGDSSNQPQHF,TGTGCCAGCAGCTGGGGGGACAGTAGCAATCAGCCCCAGCATTTT
TRBV19,NA,NA,TRBJ2-1,CASSALSGRGDNEQFF,TGTGCCAGTAGTGCCCTCTCGGGAAGGGGGGACAATGAGCAGTTCTTC
TRBV7-9,NA,NA,TRBJ2-7,CASSWTEVDEQYF,TGTGCCAGCAGCTGGACAGAGGTTGACGAGCAGTACTTC